This entry concerns a single TCR beta chain. The target antigen is unknown. This specimen comes from a study of cytomegalovirus exposure and HLA in healthy donors. Notes on the study in general: There were some public TCRs occurring in many donors, but most TCR sequences were rare.

The PCR had 60 Vbeta and 13 Jbeta primers. Measured with immunoSEQ multiplex PCR; TCRdb has only the in-frame clones, and not every one. The data show some 150,000 clones, under 80% seen once. Germline CDR1 reads SGHDN; CDR2 reads FVKESK. This CDR3 spans 16 amino acids. Trimming removed 1 base at V and 0 bases at J, with 11 bases between. The chain links TRBV14 to TRBJ2-3, with TRBD2 as a possible D gene (5 bases). This receptor was obtained from a man aged 35-49 years in good health and CMV-seronegative. Material for sequencing was PBMCs. The CDR3 loop reads CASSQVSGSSTDTQYF. Written as DNA, the CDR3 is TGTGCCAGCAGCCAAGTGAGCGGAAGTAGCACAGATACGCAGTATTTT.